This T cell receptor beta chain emerged from a study of blood T cell repertoires in COVID-19. Seattle-derived patients entered the study during active infection and were followed longitudinally. Some clones are missing from TCRdb's copy, which holds only in-frame ones; the method was immunoSEQ multiplex PCR. This repertoire shows around 40,000 clones, roughly 89% found once; its top ten account for roughly 3.8%. The CDR3 contains 15 residues. Germline assignment: CDR1 MDHEN and CDR2 SYDVKM. Trimming pared 5 bases from V and 7 bases from J, leaving 18 bases between. Sequencing input: peripheral blood. V usage is TRBV28 and J usage is TRBJ2-1; D gene unclear. This sequence was found in a man aged 35-49 years with COVID-19, enrolled during active disease. The CDR3 DNA sequence: TGTGCCAGCAGTCCCCCCCAGGAAATCATAAATGAGCAGTTCTTC. This codes for CASSPPQEIINEQFF.